A single sample is the source of the 11 T cell receptor beta chains below, sequenced in a study of blood T cell repertoires in COVID-19. TCRdb keeps only in-frame clones here, not all; method: immunoSEQ multiplex PCR. The repertoire holds over 300,000 clones, more than 70% seen once, with 1% to 1.5% in the top ten. The sequencing input was peripheral blood. The receptors here all came from a woman aged 45 to 65 with acute or convalescent COVID-19.

The chain links TRBV9 to TRBJ2-1; 9 nucleotides align to TRBD1. Germline V gene data show CDR1 as SGDLS and CDR2 as YYNGEE. This CDR3 has 15 amino acids. The J segment lost 5 bases and the V segment lost 4 bases, leaving 7 bases of the junction unmatched. The CDR3 sequence: CASSKTGGDNNEQFF. As DNA, the CDR3 is TGTGCCAGCAGCAAGACAGGGGGAGATAACAATGAGCAGTTCTTC.

J is TRBJ2-2 and V is TRBV9; D gene ambiguous. CDR1 SGDLS and CDR2 YYNGEE come from the germline V gene. CDR3 length equals 14 residues. V was clipped by 0 bases and J by 4 bases, with 7 bases between them. The CDR3: CASSVVGGTGELFF. For the CDR3, the DNA is TGTGCCAGCAGCGTAGTTGGCGGCACCGGGGAGCTGTTTTTT.

As concerns this clone: This sample includes further DNA sequences coding for the same CDR3. The J gene is TRBJ1-1, the V gene TRBV15; TRBD1 might be the D (6 bases). CDR1 LNHNV and CDR2 YYDKDF come from the germline V gene (reference sequence). Deletions cut 3 bases from V and 1 base from J, with 9 bases between. The CDR3 consists of 14 residues. The CDR3 DNA reads as TGTGCCACCAGCAGCAGGGGCGGGAACACTGAAGCTTTCTTT. This sequence encodes CATSSRGGNTEAFF.

This chain connects TRBV6-6 to TRBJ2-2; a weak D match, TRBD2 (5 bases). This CDR3 contains 14 residues. The ends were cut back, 6 bases at V and 5 bases at J, with 13 bases in the middle. The germline V gene encodes CDR1 MNHNY and CDR2 SVGAGI (reference sequence). The CDR3 DNA follows: TGTGCCAGCAGCGGGAAGAGGGAGACCGGGGAGCTGTTTTTT. This codes for CASSGKRETGELFF.

The chain couples TRBV10-3 to TRBJ2-7, with TRBD1 matching over 7 bases. Per germline, CDR1 ENHRY and CDR2 SYGVKD. The V segment lost 10 bases and the J segment 6 bases; nucleotides outside the gene matches: 15. The CDR3 loop spans 14 amino acids. CDR3 protein: CATSDSTGTAEQYV. DNA for the CDR3: TGTGCCACCTCAGACTCGACAGGGACAGCCGAGCAGTACGTC.

In this sample, this clone turned up once. This chain connects TRBV10-3 to TRBJ1-2; the D is unclear. Germline values: CDR1 ENHRY, CDR2 SYGVKD. Trimming cost V 6 bases and J 2 bases, with 10 bases left between them. The CDR3 totals 13 residues. In DNA, the CDR3 is TGTGCCATCAGCCCCCAGGAAAACTATGGCTACACCTTC. Protein sequence: CAISPQENYGYTF.

Regarding this clone: Other DNA variants within this sample encode the same CDR3. The chain links TRBV11-3 to TRBJ2-3; D gene unclear. CDR1 and CDR2 (germline): SGHNT, YENEEA. The V end was cut by 4 bases, the J end by 0 bases, with 2 bases between. There are 12 residues in the CDR3. The CDR3 nucleotides read TGTGCCAGCAGCTCTAGCACAGATACGCAGTATTTT. Protein: CASSSSTDTQYF.

The chain has TRBV18 and TRBJ1-2, with 7 positions matching TRBD1. Unmatched junction bases numbered 6, after V lost 4 bases and J lost 4 bases. Germline-derived CDR1 and CDR2 are KGHSH and LQKENI. The CDR3 is made up of 14 amino acids. DNA for the CDR3: TGTGCCAGCTCACAAGCTAGGGACAGCTATGGCTACACCTTC. Translating it yields CASSQARDSYGYTF. The variable domain in full, completed from reference TRBV18 and TRBJ1-2, reads NAGVMQNPRHLVRRRGQEARLRCSPMKGHSHVYWYRQLPEEGLKFMVYLQKENIIDESGMPKERFSAEFPKEGPSILRIQQVVRGDSAAYFCASSQARDSYGYTFGSGTRLTVV.

The CDR3, as DNA: TGTGCCAGCTCCCCTAGGACGGGGGGGGACTATGGCTACACCTTC. Amino acids: CASSPRTGGDYGYTF. The chain couples TRBV18 to TRBJ1-2; D perhaps matches TRBD1 (5 bases). The CDR3 length is 15 residues. CDR1 and CDR2 (germline): KGHSH, LQKENI. V lost 6 bases to trimming and J lost 3 bases, with 17 bases between them.

The V and J genes are TRBV6-5 and TRBJ2-2; the D gene is possibly TRBD1 (6 bases). Trimming stripped 4 bases from V and 1 base from J, with 10 bases between. This CDR3 is built from 15 residues. Looked up from germline, CDR1 is MNHEY and CDR2 is SVGAGI. The CDR3 DNA reads TGTGCCAGCAGTTCCATGGGACAGAACACCGGGGAGCTGTTTTTT. Protein product: CASSSMGQNTGELFF.

The chain combines TRBV9 with TRBJ1-5, with D unresolved. Trimming stripped 8 bases from V and 7 bases from J, with 16 bases between. CDR1 is SGDLS, CDR2 YYNGEE, per germline. This CDR3 spans 13 amino acids. DNA of the CDR3: TGTGCCAGTGGGGAGGGCGGCGGCCAGCCCCAGCATTTT. The encoded protein is CASGEGGGQPQHF.